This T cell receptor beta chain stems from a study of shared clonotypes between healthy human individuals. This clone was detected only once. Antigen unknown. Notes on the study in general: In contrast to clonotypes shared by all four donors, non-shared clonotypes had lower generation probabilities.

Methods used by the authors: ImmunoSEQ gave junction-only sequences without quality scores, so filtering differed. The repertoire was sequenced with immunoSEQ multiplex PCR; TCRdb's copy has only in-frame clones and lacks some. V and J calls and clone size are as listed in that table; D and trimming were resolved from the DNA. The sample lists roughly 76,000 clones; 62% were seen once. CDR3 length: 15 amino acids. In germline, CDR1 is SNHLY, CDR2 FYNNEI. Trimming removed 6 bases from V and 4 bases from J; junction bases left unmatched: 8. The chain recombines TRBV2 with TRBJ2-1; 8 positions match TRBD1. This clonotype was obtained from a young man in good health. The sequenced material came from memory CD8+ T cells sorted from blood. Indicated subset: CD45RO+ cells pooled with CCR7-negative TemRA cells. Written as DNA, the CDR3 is TGTGCCAGCAGGCAACTTACAGGGGGTTACAATGAGCAGTTCTTC. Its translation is CASRQLTGGYNEQFF.